One and the same sample provided the 3 T cell receptor beta chains below, sequenced in a study of brain metastases from non-small cell lung cancer. Profiled with immunoSEQ multiplex PCR; TCRdb holds only in-frame clones, not every one. Seen here are several hundred clones, more than 85% observed once, and the top ten hold roughly a tenth. The sequenced material came from primary lung tumor tissue. These receptors were collected from a donor at least 40 years old with non-small cell lung cancer.

The genes are TRBV10-3 and TRBJ1-5; D not certain. The CDR3 is 12 amino acids. Germline assignment: CDR1 ENHRY and CDR2 SYGVKD. Trimming left V 3 bases short and J 4 bases short, with 4 bases between. The CDR3 coding sequence is TGTGCCATCAGTGAAGGAAATCAGCCCCAGCATTTT. Translation gives CAISEGNQPQHF.

The rearrangement uses TRBV5-4 and TRBJ2-3; weak D call: TRBD2 (5 bases). This CDR3 comprises 15 residues. Trimming stripped 0 bases from V and 2 bases from J, with 10 bases between. Germline CDR1 is SGHNT and CDR2 is YYREEE (reference sequence). The CDR3 is CASSLGSGLTDTQYF. The CDR3, as DNA: TGTGCCAGCAGCTTGGGGAGCGGACTCACAGATACGCAGTATTTT.

This sequence joins TRBV28 and TRBJ2-7; 7 nucleotides line up with TRBD1. The CDR3 loop spans 15 amino acids. After removal of 6 bases from V and 7 bases from J, the junction contained 15 bases not matched to a gene. Germline V gene data show CDR1 as MDHEN and CDR2 as SYDVKM. The CDR3 reads CASRGEQGSLGEQYF. DNA of the CDR3: TGTGCCAGCAGGGGCGAACAGGGGTCCCTCGGGGAGCAGTACTTC.